What follows describes a single TCR beta chain. Its antigen is unidentified. The sample comes from a study of cytomegalovirus exposure and HLA in healthy donors. The PCR was carried out with 60 Vbeta primers and 13 Jbeta primers. TCRdb's table, derived via immunoSEQ multiplex PCR, lists solely in-frame clones and lacks some. Among some 130,000 clones, roughly 70% were seen once, and the ten largest hold over 3%. Whereas donors were nominally healthy upon sampling, unrecorded immune exposures were probable. Germline loops: CDR1 LGHNA, CDR2 YSLEER. CDR3 length equals 20 residues. The V end was cut by 1 base, the J end by 1 base, with 20 bases between. Whole-study results and caveats: Analysis was carried out at a later point, and it linked a missense DCLRE1C variant to TCR beta V- and J-gene trimming. Among TCR beta chains of equal frequency, HLA-associated ones were more clonally expanded in a later analysis. Evidence from a later analysis indicated that most CMV-associated TCR beta chains looked HLA-restricted.

Sequenced sample: PBMCs. The chain employs TRBV4-3 and TRBJ1-6; no reliable D call. This TCR was recovered from a man aged 40-49 years in good health and CMV-seronegative. The CDR3: CASSQVTHHQRESYNSPLHF. The CDR3 DNA reads as TGCGCCAGCAGCCAAGTGACACACCACCAGCGGGAATCCTATAATTCACCCCTCCACTTT.